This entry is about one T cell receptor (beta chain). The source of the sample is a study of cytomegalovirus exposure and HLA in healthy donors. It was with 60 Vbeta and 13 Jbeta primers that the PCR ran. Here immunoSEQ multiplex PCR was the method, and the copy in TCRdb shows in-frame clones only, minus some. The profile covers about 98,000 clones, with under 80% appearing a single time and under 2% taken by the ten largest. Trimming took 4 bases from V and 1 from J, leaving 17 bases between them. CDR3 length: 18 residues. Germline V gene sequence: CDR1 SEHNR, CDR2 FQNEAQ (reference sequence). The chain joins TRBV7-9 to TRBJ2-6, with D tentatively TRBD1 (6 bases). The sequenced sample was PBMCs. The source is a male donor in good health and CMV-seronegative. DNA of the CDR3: TGTGCCAGCAGCTCCACCTCGCCCAGGGGTTCTGGGGCCAACGTCCTGACTTTC. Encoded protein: CASSSTSPRGSGANVLTF.